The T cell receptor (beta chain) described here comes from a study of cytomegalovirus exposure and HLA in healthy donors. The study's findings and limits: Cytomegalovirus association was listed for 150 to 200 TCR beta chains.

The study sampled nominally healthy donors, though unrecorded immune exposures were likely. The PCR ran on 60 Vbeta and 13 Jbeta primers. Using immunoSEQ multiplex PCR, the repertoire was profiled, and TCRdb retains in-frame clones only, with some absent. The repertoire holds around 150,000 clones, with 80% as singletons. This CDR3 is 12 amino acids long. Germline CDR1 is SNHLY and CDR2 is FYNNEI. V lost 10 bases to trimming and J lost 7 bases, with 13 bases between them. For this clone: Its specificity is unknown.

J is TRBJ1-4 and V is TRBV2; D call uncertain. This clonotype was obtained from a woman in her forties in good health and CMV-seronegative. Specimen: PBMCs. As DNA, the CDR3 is TGTGCCACCGGTCTAGGGAGTGAAAAACTGTTTTTT. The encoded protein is CATGLGSEKLFF.